This TCR beta chain was sequenced during a study of T cells in Graves' hyperthyroidism and ophthalmopathy. Overall study findings and caveats: By a 13 V-J model, ophthalmopathy was set apart from stable hyperthyroidism. Expanded thyroid clonotypes (above 0.001) were mostly also found in blood.

RNA transcripts served as the template for amplifying TCR beta CDR3 regions. First-round RT-PCR with HTBI primers amplified the TCR CDR3 region. MiXCR, run by TCRdb on the multiplex PCR reads, gives a single entry per CDR3 protein. Of roughly 360,000 distinct CDR3 sequences listed, 13% are singletons. The sample holds a few counts of this clonotype. Its antigen is not identified. The germline gives CDR1 MNHEY, CDR2 SVGAGI. The length of the CDR3 is 14 residues. The V and J ends lost 2 bases and 3 bases respectively, with 7 bases between them. Hyperthyroidism in the patients, aged 18 to 65, was newly diagnosed and under 2 months in duration. When hyperthyroidism was first diagnosed, the blood sample was taken, preceding any ophthalmopathy symptoms.

Sequences were obtained from blood. The source of this sequence is a man aged 25 to 45 with Graves' hyperthyroidism that later progressed to Graves' ophthalmopathy. The V call is TRBV6-5, the J call TRBJ2-2; D possibly uses TRBD1 or TRBD2 (5 bases each). CDR3 sequence (DNA): TGTGCCAGCAGTTACAGGGGAGACACCGGGGAGCTGTTTTTT. Amino acids: CASSYRGDTGELFF.